This T cell receptor (beta chain) was identified during a study of blood T cell repertoires in COVID-19. Authors' processing steps: Amplification with reference gene primers provided the estimates of nucleated cell counts. Repertoires were generated with immunoSEQ multiplex PCR, while TCRdb's copy carries only in-frame clones and drops some. V and J calls and clone size come straight from that table; D and trimming were deduced from the DNA. The sample lists fewer than 300,000 clones, 80% to 95% occurring once. Study members were between roughly 18 and 89 years old and lived in around 24 US regions. Each recovered donor of Cohort 3 presented with two negative PCRs, clearance, or symptom resolution. This clone was counted a single time. From germline, CDR1 is SGDLS and CDR2 YYNGEE. J was trimmed by 0 bases and V by 3 bases; bases with no gene match: 2. The CDR3 contains 14 residues.

The receptor was isolated from a woman aged 25 to 39 who had recovered from COVID-19. The chain carries TRBV9 and TRBJ2-7, with 8 bases aligning to TRBD2. What was sequenced was PBMCs or T cells enriched from blood (not recorded which). CDR3: CASSAGTSSYEQYF. Here the CDR3 DNA reads TGTGCCAGCAGCGCCGGGACTAGCTCCTACGAGCAGTACTTC.